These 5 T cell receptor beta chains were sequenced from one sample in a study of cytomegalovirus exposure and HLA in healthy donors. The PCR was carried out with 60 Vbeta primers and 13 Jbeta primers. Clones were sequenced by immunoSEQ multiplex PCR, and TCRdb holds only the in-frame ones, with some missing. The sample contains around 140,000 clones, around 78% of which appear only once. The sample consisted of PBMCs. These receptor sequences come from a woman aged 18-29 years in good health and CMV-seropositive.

As DNA, the CDR3 is TGTCCCGGGGGACGGGTCGACGCTGAAGCTTTCTTT. Protein product: CPGGRVDAEAFF. V gene TRBV12-2 combines with J gene TRBJ1-1. TRBV12-2 is marked as a pseudogene. This CDR3 has 12 amino acids.

For the CDR3, the DNA is TGTGCCAGCGCTACAGGGTGGGACTACGAGCAGTACTTC. It translates to CASATGWDYEQYF. The chain carries TRBV6-1 and TRBJ2-7; perhaps TRBD1 as D (6 bases). The CDR3 totals 13 residues. In germline, CDR1 is MNHNS, CDR2 SASEGT. V was shortened by 8 bases and J by 3 bases, with 14 bases between the two germline ends.

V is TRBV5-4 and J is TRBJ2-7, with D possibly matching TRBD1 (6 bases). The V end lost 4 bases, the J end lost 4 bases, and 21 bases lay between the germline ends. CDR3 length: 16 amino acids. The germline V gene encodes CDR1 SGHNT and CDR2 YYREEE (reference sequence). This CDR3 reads CASSGPTGYARYEQYF. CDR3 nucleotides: TGTGCCAGCAGCGGGCCTACAGGGTACGCTAGATACGAGCAGTACTTC.

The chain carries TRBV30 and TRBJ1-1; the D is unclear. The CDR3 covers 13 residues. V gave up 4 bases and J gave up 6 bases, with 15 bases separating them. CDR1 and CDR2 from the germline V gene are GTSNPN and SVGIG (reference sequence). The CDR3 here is CAWNDTISPEAFF. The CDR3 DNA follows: TGTGCCTGGAACGACACCATCTCCCCTGAAGCTTTCTTT.

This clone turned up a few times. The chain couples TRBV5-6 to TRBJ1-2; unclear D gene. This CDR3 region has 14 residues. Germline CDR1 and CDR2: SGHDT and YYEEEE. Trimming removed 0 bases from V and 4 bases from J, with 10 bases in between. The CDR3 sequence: CASSLDVLSYGYTF. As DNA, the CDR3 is TGTGCCAGCAGCTTGGATGTCCTCTCCTATGGCTACACCTTC.